This TCR beta chain was identified in a study of PD-L1 blockade in urothelial cancer. Here immunoSEQ multiplex PCR was the method, and the copy in TCRdb shows in-frame clones only, minus some. The table records tens of thousands of clones, roughly 80% of them present only once. The receptor was isolated from a man aged 70 or older with urothelial cancer. The sample consisted of PBMCs, taken around atezolizumab (anti-PD-L1) treatment.

The CDR3 reads CASSYFIQGGTGELFF. Here the CDR3 DNA reads TGTGCCAGCAGCTATTTTATACAGGGGGGGACCGGGGAGCTGTTTTTT. This chain uses TRBV7-6 with TRBJ2-2, with D possibly being TRBD1 (8 bases). V lost 4 bases and J lost 5, with 17 bases in between. The germline V gene encodes CDR1 SGHVS and CDR2 FNYEAQ. The CDR3 runs 16 residues.